This entry lists 3 T cell receptor beta chains sequenced from one sample in a study of blood T cell repertoires in COVID-19. Clones were read by immunoSEQ multiplex PCR, and TCRdb kept only the in-frame ones, dropping some. The sample includes roughly 190,000 clones, around 88% of them seen just once. Sequences were obtained from peripheral blood. All receptors come from a man aged 45 to 65 with active or convalescent COVID-19.

V is TRBV7-2 and J is TRBJ2-1; the match to TRBD2 covers 10 bases. The CDR3 runs to 16 residues. Germline values: CDR1 SGHTA, CDR2 FQGNSA. V dropped 4 bases and J dropped 4; count of bases not matched to a gene: 7. This CDR3 reads CASSYLAGARYNEQFF. The DNA for the CDR3 is TGTGCCAGCAGCTACCTAGCGGGGGCCAGGTACAATGAGCAGTTCTTC.

The CDR3 loop is CAWSIWLAGAEQFF. The CDR3 nucleotides are TGTGCCTGGAGTATATGGCTAGCGGGGGCAGAGCAGTTCTTC. This chain links TRBV30 with TRBJ2-1; TRBD2 matches at 10 bases. Germline V CDR1 and CDR2: GTSNPN, SVGIG (reference sequence). Trimming took 2 bases from V and 10 from J; bases not matched to a gene: 8. This CDR3 contains 14 residues.

V is TRBV28 and J is TRBJ1-5; 7 nucleotides line up with TRBD1. The CDR3 spans 15 residues. Germline V gene sequence: CDR1 MDHEN, CDR2 SYDVKM. The trim removed 6 bases at V and 3 bases at J, leaving 8 bases unmatched. The CDR3 DNA is TGTGCCAGCAGCACGGGACAGTCCAACAATCAGCCCCAGCATTTT. Its translation: CASSTGQSNNQPQHF. Looking up the rest from reference TRBV28 and TRBJ1-5 gives the full variable domain: DVKVTQSSRYLVKRTGEKVFLECVQDMDHENMFWYRQDPGLGLRLIYFSYDVKMKEKGDIPEGYSVSREKKERFSLILESASTNQTSMYLCASSTGQSNNQPQHFGDGTRLSIL.